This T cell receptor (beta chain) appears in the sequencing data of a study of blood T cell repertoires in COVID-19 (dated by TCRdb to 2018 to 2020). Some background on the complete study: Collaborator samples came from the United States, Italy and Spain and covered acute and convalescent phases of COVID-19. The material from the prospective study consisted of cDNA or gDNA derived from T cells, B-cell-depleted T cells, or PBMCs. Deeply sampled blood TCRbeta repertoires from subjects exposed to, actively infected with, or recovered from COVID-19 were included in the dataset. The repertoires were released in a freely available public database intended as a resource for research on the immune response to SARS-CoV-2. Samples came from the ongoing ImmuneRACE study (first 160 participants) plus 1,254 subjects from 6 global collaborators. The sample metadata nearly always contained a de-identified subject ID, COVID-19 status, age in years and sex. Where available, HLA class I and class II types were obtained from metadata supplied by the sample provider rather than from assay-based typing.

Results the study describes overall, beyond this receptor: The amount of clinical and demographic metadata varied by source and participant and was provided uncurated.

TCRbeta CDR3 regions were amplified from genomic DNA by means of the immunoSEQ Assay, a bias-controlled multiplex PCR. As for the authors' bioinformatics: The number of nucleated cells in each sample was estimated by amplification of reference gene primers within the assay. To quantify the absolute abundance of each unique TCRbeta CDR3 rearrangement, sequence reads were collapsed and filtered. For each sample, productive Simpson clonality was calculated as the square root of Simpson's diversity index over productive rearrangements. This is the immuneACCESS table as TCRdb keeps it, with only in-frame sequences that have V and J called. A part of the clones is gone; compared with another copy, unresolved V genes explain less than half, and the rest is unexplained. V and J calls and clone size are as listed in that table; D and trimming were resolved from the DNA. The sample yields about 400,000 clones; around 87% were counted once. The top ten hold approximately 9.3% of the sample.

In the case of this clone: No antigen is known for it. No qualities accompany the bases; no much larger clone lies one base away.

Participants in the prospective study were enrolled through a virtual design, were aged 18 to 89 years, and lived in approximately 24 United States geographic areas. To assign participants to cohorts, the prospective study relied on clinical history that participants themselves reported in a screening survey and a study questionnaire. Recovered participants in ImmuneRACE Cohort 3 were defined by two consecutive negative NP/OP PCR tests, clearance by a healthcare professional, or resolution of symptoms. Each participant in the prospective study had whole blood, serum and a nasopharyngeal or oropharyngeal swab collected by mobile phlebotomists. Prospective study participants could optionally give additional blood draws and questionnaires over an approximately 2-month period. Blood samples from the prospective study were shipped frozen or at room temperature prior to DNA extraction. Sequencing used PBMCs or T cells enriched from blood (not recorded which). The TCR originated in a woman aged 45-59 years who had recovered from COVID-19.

The CDR3 reads as follows: CAIKGATDTQYF. The nucleotides are TGTGCCATCAAAGGGGCCACAGATACGCAGTATTTT. Recombination linked TRBV10-3 to TRBJ2-3; TRBD1 might be the D gene, on 5 matching bases. V loses 7 bases, J loses 2 bases, and the germline ends lie 7 bases apart. From the germline V gene, CDR1 is ENHRY and CDR2 is SYGVKD. From its cysteine to its phenylalanine, the CDR3 spans 12 amino acids. The retained sequence is limited to the CDR3, 36 bases, with the frame set at the first base.